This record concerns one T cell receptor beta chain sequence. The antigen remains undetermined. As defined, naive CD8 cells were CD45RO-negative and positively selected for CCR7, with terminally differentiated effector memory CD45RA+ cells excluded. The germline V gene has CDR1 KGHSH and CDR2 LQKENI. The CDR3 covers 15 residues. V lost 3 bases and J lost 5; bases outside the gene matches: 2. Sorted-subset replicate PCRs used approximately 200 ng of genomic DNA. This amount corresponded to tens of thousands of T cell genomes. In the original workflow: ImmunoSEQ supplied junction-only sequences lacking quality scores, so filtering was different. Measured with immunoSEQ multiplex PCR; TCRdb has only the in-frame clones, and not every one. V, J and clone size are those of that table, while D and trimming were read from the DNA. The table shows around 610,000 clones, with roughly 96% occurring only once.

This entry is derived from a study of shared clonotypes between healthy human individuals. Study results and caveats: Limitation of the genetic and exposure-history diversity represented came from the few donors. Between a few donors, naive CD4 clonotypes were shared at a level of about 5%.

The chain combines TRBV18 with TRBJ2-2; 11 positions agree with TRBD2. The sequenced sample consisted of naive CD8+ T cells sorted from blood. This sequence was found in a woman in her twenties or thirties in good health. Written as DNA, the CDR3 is TGTGCCAGCTCACCTCTAGCGGGAGGAACCGGGGAGCTGTTTTTT. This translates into CASSPLAGGTGELFF. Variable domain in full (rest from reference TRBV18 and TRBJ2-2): NAGVMQNPRHLVRRRGQEARLRCSPMKGHSHVYWYRQLPEEGLKFMVYLQKENIIDESGMPKERFSAEFPKEGPSILRIQQVVRGDSAAYFCASSPLAGGTGELFFGEGSRLTVL.